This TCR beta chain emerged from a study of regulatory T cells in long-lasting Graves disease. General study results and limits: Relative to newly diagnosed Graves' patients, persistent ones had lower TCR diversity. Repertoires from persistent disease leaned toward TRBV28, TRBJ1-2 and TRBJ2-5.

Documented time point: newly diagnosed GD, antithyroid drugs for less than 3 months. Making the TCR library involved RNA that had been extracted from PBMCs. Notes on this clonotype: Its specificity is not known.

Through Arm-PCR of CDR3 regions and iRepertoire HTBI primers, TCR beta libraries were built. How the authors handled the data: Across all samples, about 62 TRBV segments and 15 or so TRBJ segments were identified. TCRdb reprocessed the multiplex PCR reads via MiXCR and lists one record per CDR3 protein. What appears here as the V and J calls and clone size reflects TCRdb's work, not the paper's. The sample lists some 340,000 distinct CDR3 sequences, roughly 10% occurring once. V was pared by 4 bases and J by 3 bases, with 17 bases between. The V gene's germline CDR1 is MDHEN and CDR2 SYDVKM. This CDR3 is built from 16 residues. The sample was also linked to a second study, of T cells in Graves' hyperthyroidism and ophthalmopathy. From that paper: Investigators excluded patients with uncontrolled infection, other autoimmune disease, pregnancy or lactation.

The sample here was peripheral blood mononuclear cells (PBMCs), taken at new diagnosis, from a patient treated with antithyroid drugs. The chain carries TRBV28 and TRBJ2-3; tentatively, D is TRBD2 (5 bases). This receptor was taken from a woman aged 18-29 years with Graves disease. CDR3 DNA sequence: TGTGCCAGCAGTTCACGGGGAACGTTGGGTACAGATACGCAGTATTTT. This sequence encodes CASSSRGTLGTDTQYF.